The clone carrying this T cell receptor (beta chain) has just a few counts. The data derive from a study of CD8 T cells in Susac syndrome. Reverse transcription used roughly 0.5 to 1 ug RNA and random hexamers. TCRdb redid the calling of the immunoSEQ multiplex PCR reads with MiXCR, one entry per CDR3 protein. Of more than 100,000 distinct CDR3 sequences detected, 90% to 95% appear once; the ten largest clones hold more than 0.095%. Germline CDR1 reads SGHNT; CDR2 reads YYREEE (reference sequence). Trimming took off 0 bases at V and 1 base at J, with 6 bases between the two ends. The CDR3 has 14 amino acids.

The receptor comes from a human donor in good health. The V and J genes are TRBV5-4 and TRBJ2-3, with D possibly matching TRBD1 (6 bases). The sequenced sample consisted of CD4+ T cells from PBMCs. The CDR3, as DNA: TGTGCCAGCAGCTTGGGGGGGCGCACAGATACGCAGTATTTT. As protein: CASSLGGRTDTQYF.